Following are 23 T cell receptor beta chains from one sample sequenced in a study of PD-L1 blockade in urothelial cancer. TCRdb's table, derived via immunoSEQ multiplex PCR, lists solely in-frame clones and lacks some. This sample has tens of thousands of clones, with 70% to 90% found just once. Time point specified: pretreatment peripheral blood. The material sequenced was PBMCs, taken around atezolizumab (anti-PD-L1) treatment. Every receptor here comes from a man in his 60s with urothelial cancer.

The rearrangement joins TRBV10-2 to TRBJ1-1, with a tentative D call TRBD1 (6 bases). This CDR3 comprises 13 residues. V lost 7 bases and J lost 4, with 13 bases in between. Germline assignment: CDR1 WSHSY and CDR2 SAAADI. DNA of the CDR3: TGCGCCAGCACTAGGGGGTTGGGCACTGAAGCTTTCTTT. Translating it yields CASTRGLGTEAFF.

This chain connects TRBV9 to TRBJ1-6, with 7 bases identical to TRBD1. CDR3 length: 15 amino acids. Germline V gene lookup returns CDR1 SGDLS and CDR2 YYNGEE. The trim removed 4 bases at V and 8 bases at J, leaving 9 bases unmatched. The CDR3: CASSPEFTGDSPLHF. The CDR3 nucleotides read TGTGCCAGCAGCCCAGAATTTACAGGGGATTCACCCCTCCACTTT. Full variable domain (missing parts from reference TRBV9 and TRBJ1-6): DSGVTQTPKHLITATGQRVTLRCSPRSGDLSVYWYQQSLDQGLQFLIQYYNGEERAKGNILERFSAQQFPDLHSELNLSSLELGDSALYFCASSPEFTGDSPLHFGNGTRLTVT.

The V and J genes are TRBV5-1 and TRBJ1-2, with 8 bases that match TRBD1. After removal of 3 bases from V and 3 bases from J, the junction contained 7 bases not matched to a gene. Germline CDR1 is SGHRS and CDR2 is YFSETQ. The CDR3 spans 15 residues. The CDR3 protein is CASSYGQGGDYGYTF. For the CDR3, the DNA is TGCGCCAGCAGCTACGGACAGGGTGGGGACTATGGCTACACCTTC.

This chain connects TRBV30 to TRBJ2-5, with 11 positions matching TRBD2. V shed 3 bases, J shed 2 bases, and the junction held 8 bases outside the gene matches. Germline-derived CDR1 and CDR2 are GTSNPN and SVGIG (reference sequence). This CDR3 has 16 residues. This CDR3 reads CAWSPASGGLQETQYF. CDR3 in DNA: TGTGCCTGGAGCCCCGCTAGCGGGGGGTTACAAGAGACCCAGTACTTC.

The V call is TRBV6-6, the J call TRBJ1-5, with TRBD1 matching over 7 bases. This CDR3 contains 14 residues. J was trimmed by 4 bases and V by 2 bases; bases with no gene match: 2. Germline CDR1 MNHNY, CDR2 SVGAGI (reference sequence). Written as DNA, the CDR3 is TGTGCCAGCAGTTACGGGACAGAAAATCAGCCCCAGCATTTT. This codes for CASSYGTENQPQHF.

The rearrangement links TRBV11-3 to TRBJ1-2, with a tentative D call TRBD1 (5 bases). Trimming removed 2 bases at V and 7 bases at J, with 11 bases between. This CDR3 comprises 13 residues. The germline gives CDR1 SGHNT, CDR2 YENEEA. The CDR3 is CASSLNSGIGYTF. DNA for the CDR3: TGTGCCAGCAGCTTAAACTCAGGGATTGGCTACACCTTC.

J is TRBJ1-1 and V is TRBV5-1; D is perhaps TRBD1 (5 bases). Germline CDR1 and CDR2: SGHRS and YFSETQ. The CDR3 is 14 amino acids. V was cut by 0 bases and J by 5 bases, with 11 bases left in between. CDR3 residues: CASSLVGGGTEAFF. The CDR3 DNA sequence: TGCGCCAGCAGCTTGGTCGGGGGAGGGACTGAAGCTTTCTTT. Full variable domain (outside the CDR3, taken from reference TRBV5-1 and TRBJ1-1): KAGVTQTPRYLIKTRGQQVTLSCSPISGHRSVSWYQQTPGQGLQFLFEYFSETQRNKGNFPGRFSGRQFSNSRSEMNVSTLELGDSALYLCASSLVGGGTEAFFGQGTRLTVV.

The rearrangement links TRBV7-9 to TRBJ2-7; TRBD1 agrees at 8 bases. The CDR3 totals 16 residues. V was pared by 1 base and J by 9 bases, with 14 bases of the junction left unmatched. Germline CDR1 and CDR2: SEHNR and FQNEAQ (reference sequence). This CDR3 reads CASSLGMAGQGRVQYF. CDR3 DNA sequence: TGTGCCAGCAGCTTAGGGATGGCAGGACAGGGCCGAGTGCAGTACTTC.

This clone occurred a few times. J is TRBJ1-6 and V is TRBV6-5; D unclear. Germline CDR1 is MNHEY and CDR2 is SVGAGI. The V gene lost 0 bases and the J gene lost 9 bases, with 12 bases spanning the gap. This CDR3 is 15 amino acids long. The CDR3 DNA reads as TGTGCCAGCAGTTACTCGGGGAAGGGAGGTTCACCCCTCCACTTT. Translated, it gives CASSYSGKGGSPLHF.

The rearrangement joins TRBV5-4 to TRBJ2-7; perhaps TRBD1 as D (5 bases). Per the germline V gene, CDR1 is SGHNT and CDR2 is YYREEE (reference sequence). Trimming removed 2 bases at V and 2 bases at J, with 11 bases between. CDR3 length equals 14 residues. The CDR3 reads CASSFQGVPYEQYF. The CDR3 nucleotides are TGTGCCAGCAGCTTCCAGGGTGTGCCCTACGAGCAGTACTTC.

The chain is built from TRBV7-2 and TRBJ2-7; 8 positions agree with TRBD1. V lost 1 base, J lost 0 bases, and 8 bases stayed unmatched. CDR1 and CDR2 (germline): SGHTA, FQGNSA. The CDR3 has 17 amino acids. Here the CDR3 DNA reads TGTGCCAGCAGCTTAGGGGGACAGGCGACCAGCTCCTACGAGCAGTACTTC. Its translation: CASSLGGQATSSYEQYF.

The gene calls are TRBV4-1 and TRBJ1-1, with unresolved D. Germline V lookup: CDR1 MGHRA, CDR2 YSYEKL. V lost 0 bases and J lost 1, with 6 bases in between. The CDR3 sequence is 14 residues long. CDR3 nucleotides: TGCGCCAGCAGCCAAGATACAGAGAACACTGAAGCTTTCTTT. Translation: CASSQDTENTEAFF.

The chain has TRBV5-5 and TRBJ2-7; 8 bases agree with TRBD2. Germline-derived CDR1 and CDR2 are SGHKS and YYEKEE (reference sequence). After removal of 0 bases from V and 7 bases from J, the junction contained 18 bases not matched to a gene. This CDR3 comprises 18 residues. The CDR3 spells CASSLAPTSGGYVMEQYF. The DNA for the CDR3 is TGTGCCAGCAGCTTGGCCCCCACTAGCGGCGGGTACGTTATGGAGCAGTACTTC. Looking up the rest from reference TRBV5-5 and TRBJ2-7 gives the full variable domain: DAGVTQSPTHLIKTRGQQVTLRCSPISGHKSVSWYQQVLGQGPQFIFQYYEKEERGRGNFPDRFSARQFPNYSSELNVNALLLGDSALYLCASSLAPTSGGYVMEQYFGPGTRLTVT.

The rearrangement joins TRBV5-1 to TRBJ2-5; TRBD2 agrees at 8 bases. Germline-derived CDR1 and CDR2 are SGHRS and YFSETQ. V was pared by 1 base and J by 4 bases, with 6 bases of the junction left unmatched. The CDR3 contains 15 residues. The CDR3: CASSLSIGGGETQYF. CDR3 nucleotides: TGCGCCAGCAGCTTGAGTATCGGGGGGGGAGAGACCCAGTACTTC.

The rearrangement joins TRBV10-3 to TRBJ2-3; 12 bases are shared with TRBD2. From germline, CDR1 is ENHRY and CDR2 SYGVKD. Trimming at V came to 2 bases and at J to 0 bases, leaving 3 bases not matched to a gene. CDR3 length equals 17 residues. This CDR3 is CAISEPTSGGSTDTQYF. CDR3 nucleotide sequence: TGTGCCATCAGTGAGCCGACTAGCGGGGGAAGCACAGATACGCAGTATTTT.

The rearrangement joins TRBV7-3 to TRBJ1-4; 10 nucleotides align to TRBD1. The CDR3 is 18 amino acids. The V gene's germline CDR1 is SGHTA and CDR2 FQGTGA. The trim removed 1 base at V and 5 bases at J, leaving 10 bases unmatched. Here the CDR3 DNA reads TGTGCCAGCAGCTTAAGGGAGGATATGGGACAGGGGAATGAAAAACTGTTTTTT. This translates into CASSLREDMGQGNEKLFF. The full variable domain, its missing parts supplied by reference TRBV7-3 and TRBJ1-4, is GAGVSQTPSNKVTEKGKYVELRCDPISGHTALYWYRQSLGQGPEFLIYFQGTGAADDSGLPNDRFFAVRPEGSVSTLKIQRTERGDSAVYLCASSLREDMGQGNEKLFFGSGTQLSVL.

The gene calls are TRBV21-1 and TRBJ1-2; the table's D call TRBD1 went unverified against the DNA. TRBV21-1 constitutes a pseudogene. There are 12 residues in the CDR3. The CDR3, as DNA: TGTGCCAGCAGCAAATTCACAGATGGCTACACCTTC. Encoded protein: CASSKFTDGYTF.

The chain employs TRBV7-3 and TRBJ2-3; 8 positions match TRBD2. In germline, CDR1 is SGHTA, CDR2 FQGTGA. The CDR3 totals 16 residues. With 1 base clipped from V and 0 bases from J, the junction kept 3 bases outside the gene matches. The CDR3 DNA reads as TGTGCCAGCAGCTTAAAGGTAGCGGGGAGCACAGATACGCAGTATTTT. This translates into CASSLKVAGSTDTQYF.

CDR3 coding DNA: TGTGCCAGCAGTTACACTCGGACAGGGGGCTACGAGCAGTACTTC. It yields the protein CASSYTRTGGYEQYF. V is TRBV6-6 and J is TRBJ2-7, with 10 positions matching TRBD1. The CDR3 is 15 amino acids. Germline V gene sequence: CDR1 MNHNY, CDR2 SVGAGI (reference sequence). V shed 2 bases and J 3 bases; nucleotides not matched to a gene: 4.

The chain recombines TRBV7-3 with TRBJ1-2, with D tentatively TRBD1 (6 bases). This CDR3 contains 15 residues. Germline CDR1 is SGHTA and CDR2 is FQGTGA. Trimming took off 0 bases at V and 3 bases at J, with 11 bases between the two ends. The CDR3 DNA follows: TGTGCCAGCAGCTTAACTGGAGGGGGGGACTATGGCTACACCTTC. It specifies CASSLTGGGDYGYTF.

The gene calls are TRBV18 and TRBJ1-1; D remains unclear. The germline gives CDR1 KGHSH, CDR2 LQKENI. The V end was cut by 3 bases, the J end by 3 bases, with 14 bases between. This CDR3 spans 15 amino acids. DNA of the CDR3: TGTGCCAGCTCACCTGAGACCGCAGCGCACACTGAAGCTTTCTTT. This codes for CASSPETAAHTEAFF.

The V gene is TRBV10-2, the J gene TRBJ1-1; possibly TRBD1 for D (6 bases). V was pared by 3 bases and J by 1 base, with 12 bases between. CDR1 is WSHSY, CDR2 SAAADI, per germline. The CDR3 has 15 amino acids. Here the CDR3 reads CASSDVGAGNTEAFF. CDR3 bases: TGCGCCAGCAGTGATGTGGGGGCAGGGAACACTGAAGCTTTCTTT.

This clone was detected a few times. The chain carries TRBV10-3 and TRBJ1-1; 7 bases map to TRBD1. After removal of 7 bases from V and 3 bases from J, the junction contained 14 bases not matched to a gene. Looked up from germline, CDR1 is ENHRY and CDR2 is SYGVKD. The CDR3 has 16 residues. The CDR3, as DNA: TGTGCCATCAAGGCCTCGACAGGAACAGGGGACACTGAAGCTTTCTTT. It translates to CAIKASTGTGDTEAFF.